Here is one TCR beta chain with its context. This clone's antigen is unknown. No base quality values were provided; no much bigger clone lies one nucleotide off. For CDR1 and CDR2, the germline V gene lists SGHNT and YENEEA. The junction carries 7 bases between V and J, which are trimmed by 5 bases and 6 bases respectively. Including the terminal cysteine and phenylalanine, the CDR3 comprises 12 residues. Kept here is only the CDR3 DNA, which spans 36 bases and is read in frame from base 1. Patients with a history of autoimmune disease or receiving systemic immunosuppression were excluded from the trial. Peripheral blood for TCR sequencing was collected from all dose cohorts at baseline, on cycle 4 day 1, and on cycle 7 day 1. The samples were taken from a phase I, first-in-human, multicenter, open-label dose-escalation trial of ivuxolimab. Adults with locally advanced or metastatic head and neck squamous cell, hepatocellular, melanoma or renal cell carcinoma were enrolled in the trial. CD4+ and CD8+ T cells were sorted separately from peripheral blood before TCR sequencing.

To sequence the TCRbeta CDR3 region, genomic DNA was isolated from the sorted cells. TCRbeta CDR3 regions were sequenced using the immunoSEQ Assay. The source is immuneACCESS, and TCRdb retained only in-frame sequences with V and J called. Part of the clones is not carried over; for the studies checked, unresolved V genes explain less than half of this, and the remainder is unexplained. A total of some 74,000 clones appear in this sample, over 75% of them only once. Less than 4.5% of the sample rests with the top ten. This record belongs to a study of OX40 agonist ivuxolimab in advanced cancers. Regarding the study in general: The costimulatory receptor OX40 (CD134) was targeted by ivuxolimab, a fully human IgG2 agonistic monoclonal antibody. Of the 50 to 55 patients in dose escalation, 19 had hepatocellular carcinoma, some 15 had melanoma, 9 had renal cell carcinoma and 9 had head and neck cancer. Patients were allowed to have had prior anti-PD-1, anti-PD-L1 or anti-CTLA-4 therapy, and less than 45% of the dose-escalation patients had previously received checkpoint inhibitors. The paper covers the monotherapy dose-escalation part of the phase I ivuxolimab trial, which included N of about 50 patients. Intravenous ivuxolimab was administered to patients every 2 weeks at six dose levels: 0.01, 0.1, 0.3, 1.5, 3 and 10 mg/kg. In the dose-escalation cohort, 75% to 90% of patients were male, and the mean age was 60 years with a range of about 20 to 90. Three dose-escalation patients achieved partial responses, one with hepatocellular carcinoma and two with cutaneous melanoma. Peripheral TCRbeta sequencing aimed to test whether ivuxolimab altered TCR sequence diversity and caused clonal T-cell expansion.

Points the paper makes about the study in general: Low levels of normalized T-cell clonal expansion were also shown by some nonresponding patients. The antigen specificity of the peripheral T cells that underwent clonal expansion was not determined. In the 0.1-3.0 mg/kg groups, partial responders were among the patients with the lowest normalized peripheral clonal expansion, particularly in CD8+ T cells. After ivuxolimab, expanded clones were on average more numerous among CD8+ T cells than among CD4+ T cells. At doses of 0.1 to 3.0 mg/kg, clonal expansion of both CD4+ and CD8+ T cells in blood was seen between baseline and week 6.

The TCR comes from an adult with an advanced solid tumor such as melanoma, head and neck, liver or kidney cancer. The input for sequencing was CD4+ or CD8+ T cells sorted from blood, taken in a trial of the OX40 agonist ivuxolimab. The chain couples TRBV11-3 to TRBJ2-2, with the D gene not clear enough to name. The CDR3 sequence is CASSQSPGELFF. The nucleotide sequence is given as TGTGCCAGCAGCCAGAGTCCCGGGGAGCTGTTTTTT.